This T cell receptor (beta chain) was profiled in a study of lymphopenia after photon versus proton radiotherapy. General study findings and limits: In patients who died, overall survival fell as post-nadir TCR diversity dropped more. After lymphocyte nadir, photon-treated repertoires showed oligoclonal expansion, especially CD8+ Temra. Only patients who died were analyzed for survival; proton advantage is unproven. Proton therapy kept repertoires fairly stable, unlike photons, which gained effector/memory cells.

This clone appeared a few times. The antigen is not known. CDR3 length equals 13 residues. Germline V gene data show CDR1 as SGHNT and CDR2 as YENEEA. V lost 1 base and J 8 bases, leaving 10 bases between the germline ends. Libraries were prepared by immunoSEQ multiplex PCR; TCRdb keeps only in-frame clonotypes and omits some of them. The data contain roughly 64,000 clones, approximately 90% of them singletons. The chain couples TRBV11-3 to TRBJ2-3, with D unclear. This TCR was recovered from a man older than 75 with esophageal cancer. The material was peripheral blood, obtained from a patient treated with proton-based radiotherapy. CDR3 sequence: CASSLGLGATQYF. CDR3 DNA: TGTGCCAGCAGCTTAGGCCTGGGTGCTACGCAGTATTTT.